This TCR beta chain was retrieved from a study of T cell changes during pregnancy in multiple sclerosis. V gave up 2 bases and J gave up 10 bases, with 11 bases separating them. This CDR3 contains 12 residues. Looked up from germline, CDR1 is SEHNR and CDR2 is FQNEAQ (reference sequence). The protocol was immunoSEQ multiplex PCR, while the TCRdb copy is restricted to in-frame clones and leaves out a portion. The sample carries tens of thousands of clones, around 92% recorded once. This clonotype was sampled from a female donor in good health, enrolled as a control in a pregnancy study. The rearrangement uses TRBV7-9 and TRBJ1-2; D possibly corresponds to TRBD1 (5 bases). Source: peripheral blood, taken in the third trimester of pregnancy. The CDR3 loop is CASSLFLGAYTF. DNA of the CDR3: TGTGCCAGCAGCTTATTCTTAGGGGCCTACACCTTC.